Sequencing of this TCR beta chain was carried out in a study of blood T cell repertoires in COVID-19. Only in-frame clones appear in the TCRdb table, and some are missing; sequencing was by immunoSEQ multiplex PCR. The sample shows roughly 200,000 clones, 84% of them seen only once. The CDR3 covers 17 residues. The clonotype comes from a woman aged 25 to 45 who had been exposed to COVID-19. The sample comprised PBMCs or T cells enriched from blood (not recorded which). This sequence joins TRBV21-1 and TRBJ2-1; the table names TRBD2, a call not compared with the DNA. TRBV21-1 is a recognized pseudogene. The CDR3 sequence: CASSKRSKLPPEDEQFF. CDR3 nucleotides: TGTGCCAGCAGCAAAAGGTCGAAACTACCGCCCGAGGATGAGCAGTTCTTC.